The present T cell receptor (beta chain) was sequenced within a study of PD-1 blockade in mismatch repair-deficient tumors. Study-level background: All were previously treated, progressing patients with 12 mismatch repair-deficient cancer types. Study-level results: Rapid post-treatment expansion, then contraction, generally preceding radiologic response, marked tumor-resident clones.

Note on this clone: What it binds is unknown.

Clones were read by immunoSEQ multiplex PCR, and TCRdb kept only the in-frame ones, dropping some. This table has roughly 50,000 clones, around 73% appearing once. PCR or immunohistochemistry showed mismatch repair deficiency in every enrolled patient. TCRs were sequenced from a few patients responding to pembrolizumab. V was pared by 0 bases and J by 5 bases, with 13 bases between. Germline assignment: CDR1 LGHNA and CDR2 YSLEER. This CDR3 has 16 amino acids. Material: peripheral blood, obtained 4 weeks after starting pembrolizumab. This TCR derives from an adult with mismatch repair-deficient cancer. This chain joins TRBV4-3 and TRBJ2-2, with D possibly called TRBD1 or TRBD2 (5 bases each). CDR3 amino acids: CASSQDRWGMTGELFF. In nucleotides, the CDR3 is TGCGCCAGCAGCCAAGATCGATGGGGGATGACCGGGGAGCTGTTTTTT.